The 30 T cell receptor beta chains below were found in one sample sequenced in a study of CD8+CD57+ T cells in acquired aplastic anemia. Genomic DNA templated the TCR beta VDJ and CDR3 profiling. TCRdb re-called the reads through MiXCR, storing one row per CDR3 protein. The table lists under 200,000 distinct CDR3 sequences, around 40% of them singletons. Sequencing was carried out using sorted CD4+, CD8+, or CD8+CD57+ T cells (not recorded which) from PBMCs. Receptor source: a human donor in good health.

The chain recombines TRBV6-4 with TRBJ1-5, with D uncertain. V was clipped by 0 bases and J by 1 base, with 13 bases between them. The germline CDR1 and CDR2 sequences are MRHNA and SNTAGT. The CDR3 contains 17 residues. The CDR3 nucleotides are TGTGCCAGCAGTGACTCGATGCGGGGAAGGAGCAATCAGCCCCAGCATTTT. This sequence encodes CASSDSMRGRSNQPQHF.

In its sample, this clonotype was seen many times. V usage is TRBV7-6 and J usage is TRBJ2-5; D not resolved. The germline V gene encodes CDR1 SGHVS and CDR2 FNYEAQ. V lost 5 bases to trimming and J lost 3 bases, with 4 bases between them. This CDR3 has 11 amino acids. The CDR3 region has the DNA TGTGCCAGCAGCAGGGAAGAGACCCAGTACTTC. It specifies CASSREETQYF.

The chain recombines TRBV12-3 or TRBV12-4 with TRBJ2-1, with 7 bases lining up with TRBD1. With 6 bases clipped from V and 4 bases from J, the junction kept 3 bases outside the gene matches. This CDR3 contains 13 residues. CDR3 amino acids: CASSRDRYNEQFF. The CDR3, as DNA: TGTGCCAGCAGCCGGGACAGATACAATGAGCAGTTCTTC.

This clonotype was counted many times. V is TRBV20-1 and J is TRBJ1-1; D is unresolved. Germline assignment: CDR1 DFQATT and CDR2 SNEGSKA (reference sequence). The CDR3 sequence is 13 residues long. V was clipped by 2 bases and J by 3 bases, with 10 bases between them. CDR3 sequence (DNA): TGCAGTGCTAGAATAGGGTCGCACACTGAAGCTTTCTTT. It specifies CSARIGSHTEAFF.

The V call is TRBV10-2, the J call TRBJ2-6, with TRBD2 matching over 10 bases. The CDR3 spans 17 residues. CDR1 and CDR2 (germline): WSHSY, SAAADI. Losses at the gene ends were 5 bases for V and 3 bases for J; bases not matched to a gene: 7. CDR3 in DNA: TGCGCCAGCAGTCCATCTAGCGGGAGAAATGGGGCCAACGTCCTGACTTTC. This codes for CASSPSSGRNGANVLTF.

This clonotype was counted only a few times. This chain connects TRBV11-2 to TRBJ1-1; 7 bases agree with TRBD1. The trim removed 6 bases at V and 2 bases at J, leaving 6 bases unmatched. CDR1 and CDR2 from the germline V gene are SGHAT and FQNNGV. The CDR3 is 14 residues long. The CDR3 sequence: CASRPQGFNTEAFF. As DNA, the CDR3 is TGTGCCAGCAGGCCACAGGGGTTTAACACTGAAGCTTTCTTT. The complete variable domain, with remaining parts taken from reference TRBV11-2 and TRBJ1-1, reads EAGVAQSPRYKIIEKRQSVAFWCNPISGHATLYWYQQILGQGPKLLIQFQNNGVVDDSQLPKDRFSAERLKGVDSTLKIQPAKLEDSAVYLCASRPQGFNTEAFFGQGTRLTVV.

This clonotype was observed at least ten times. CDR3 sequence: CSARDWGEGLSYEQYF. The CDR3 DNA sequence: TGCAGTGCTAGAGATTGGGGGGAGGGCCTCTCCTACGAGCAGTACTTC. The chain has TRBV20-1 and TRBJ2-7; 7 bases are shared with TRBD2. The CDR3 is 16 residues long. From germline, CDR1 is DFQATT and CDR2 SNEGSKA (reference sequence). Trimming at V came to 0 bases and at J to 0 bases, leaving 8 bases not matched to a gene.

The chain is built from TRBV28 and TRBJ2-1; D may correspond to TRBD1 or TRBD2 (5 bases each). V was pared by 6 bases and J by 6 bases, with 18 bases between. From germline, CDR1 is MDHEN and CDR2 SYDVKM. The CDR3 sequence is 15 residues long. CDR3 sequence (DNA): TGTGCCAGCAGCACACGGGGCGGACACGCCAATGAGCAGTTCTTC. Residues: CASSTRGGHANEQFF.

This clonotype was counted at least ten times. The chain recombines TRBV20-1 with TRBJ2-1, with a possible D match to TRBD2 (6 bases). The ends were cut back, 5 bases at V and 3 bases at J, with 17 bases in the middle. Germline V gives CDR1 DFQATT, CDR2 SNEGSKA (reference sequence). The CDR3 is 15 residues long. The CDR3 coding sequence is TGCAGTGCTGGGGATCGAATCGGGAGCTACAATGAGCAGTTCTTC. It is translated as CSAGDRIGSYNEQFF.

A remark on this clonotype: A much larger clone differs by one base, so this may be a read error. The rearrangement links TRBV2 to TRBJ2-7, with D perhaps TRBD1 or TRBD2 (5 bases each). Trimming took off 5 bases at V and 5 bases at J, with 19 bases between the two ends. The CDR3 spans 15 residues. The germline V gene encodes CDR1 SNHLY and CDR2 FYNNEI. CDR3 sequence reads: CASSYLAGSPHEQYF. The CDR3 DNA sequence: TGTGCCAGCAGTTACTTGGCAGGGAGCCCCCACGAGCAGTACTTC.

The chain recombines TRBV9 with TRBJ2-1; 14 bases fit TRBD2. The CDR3 length is 18 residues. Looked up from germline, CDR1 is SGDLS and CDR2 is YYNGEE. With V trimmed by 2 bases and J by 0 bases, 4 bases remained unmatched. The CDR3 region is CASSVGLAGGTSYNEQFF. CDR3 in DNA: TGTGCCAGCAGCGTCGGACTAGCGGGGGGAACCTCCTACAATGAGCAGTTCTTC.

About this clonotype: A much larger clone is a single base away; this may be a read error. The chain carries TRBV27 and TRBJ2-7; tentative D call: TRBD1 (5 bases). Germline V gives CDR1 MNHEY, CDR2 SMNVEV (reference sequence). The CDR3 has 13 amino acids. CDR3 in DNA: TGTGCCAGCAGTTTATCCAGGGCTTACGAGCGGTACTTC. Residues: CASSLSRAYERYF.

The gene calls are TRBV7-6 and TRBJ2-7; the D call may be TRBD1 or TRBD2 (5 bases each). Germline V gene data show CDR1 as SGHVS and CDR2 as FNYEAQ. Trimming took 2 bases from V and 0 from J, leaving 17 bases between them. The CDR3 length is 17 residues. CDR3: CASSLQYGTEISYEQYF. Written as DNA, the CDR3 is TGTGCCAGCAGCTTACAATACGGGACCGAAATCTCCTACGAGCAGTACTTC.

This chain connects TRBV20-1 to TRBJ1-1; D gene ambiguous. Germline CDR1 DFQATT, CDR2 SNEGSKA (reference sequence). The CDR3 is 13 amino acids. V was clipped by 3 bases and J by 3 bases, with 11 bases between them. This chain's CDR3 is CSARGGFDTEAFF. CDR3 in DNA: TGCAGTGCTAGGGGAGGGTTTGACACTGAAGCTTTCTTT.

This clonotype was found a few times. V gene TRBV25-1 combines with J gene TRBJ2-7; 10 bases line up with TRBD1. CDR3 length: 14 amino acids. Per germline, CDR1 MGHDK and CDR2 SYGVNS. J lost 2 bases, V lost 6 bases, and 4 bases had no gene match. The CDR3 DNA reads as TGTGCCAGCAGATATGGACAGGGGGCCTACGAGCAGTACTTC. It encodes CASRYGQGAYEQYF.

This sequence joins TRBV2 and TRBJ2-2; perhaps TRBD2 as D (6 bases). V was clipped by 3 bases and J by 5 bases, with 13 bases between them. The CDR3 extends over 15 amino acids. CDR1 is SNHLY, CDR2 FYNNEI, per germline. The CDR3 loop reads CASSDLAGLTGELFF. For the CDR3, the DNA is TGTGCCAGCAGTGACTTGGCGGGATTGACCGGGGAGCTGTTTTTT. Filled out from reference TRBV2 and TRBJ2-2, the complete variable domain reads EPEVTQTPSHQVTQMGQEVILRCVPISNHLYFYWYRQILGQKVEFLVSFYNNEISEKSEIFDDQFSVERPDGSNFTLKIRSTKLEDSAMYFCASSDLAGLTGELFFGEGSRLTVL.

This chain connects TRBV7-6 to TRBJ1-2; tentatively, D is TRBD1 (5 bases). V dropped 5 bases and J dropped 2 bases, with 18 bases sitting between them. The CDR3 has 16 residues. Per germline, CDR1 SGHVS and CDR2 FNYEAQ. The CDR3 DNA is TGTGCCAGCAGCCCCAGACAGAGGACGGGAAACTATGGCTACACCTTC. Translation gives CASSPRQRTGNYGYTF.

Comments on this clonotype: This may stem from a read error, because a much larger clone lies one nucleotide away. As the CDR3 is not closed by the conserved phenylalanine or tryptophan, this likely results from a read error. The chain employs TRBV7-3 and TRBJ1-4; D ambiguous. The germline V and J ends were trimmed by 5 bases and 3 bases, with 7 bases remaining between them. Germline-derived CDR1 and CDR2 are SGHTA and FQGTGA. The CDR3 is made up of 13 amino acids. The CDR3 sequence: CASSAGANEKLFL. The CDR3 nucleotides read TGTGCCAGCAGCGCCGGGGCTAATGAAAAACTGTTTCTT.

CDR3 protein: CASSLSPRTGKETQYF. The CDR3 bases are TGTGCCAGCAGCTTATCTCCCAGGACAGGAAAAGAGACCCAGTACTTC. This chain uses TRBV7-3 with TRBJ2-5; 7 nucleotides line up with TRBD1. CDR3 length equals 16 residues. The junction had 9 bases not matched to a gene; V was cut back by 2 bases and J by 3 bases. Germline V gives CDR1 SGHTA, CDR2 FQGTGA.

In regard to this clonotype: The junction and the germline gene differ at one end; a read error may be behind it. CDR3 sequence: CASSQDNNEQFF. Written as DNA, the CDR3 is TGTGCCAGCAGCCAAGATAACAATGAGCAGTTCTTC. The chain couples TRBV15 to TRBJ2-1, with D hard to call. The CDR3 spans 12 residues. CDR1 LNHNV and CDR2 YYDKDF come from the germline V gene (reference sequence).

This clonotype has a count of ten or more. The V and J genes are TRBV20-1 and TRBJ2-3, with TRBD2 as a possible D gene (5 bases). CDR1 and CDR2 from the germline V gene are DFQATT and SNEGSKA (reference sequence). Trimming pared 3 bases from V and 0 bases from J, leaving 7 bases between. The CDR3 runs to 13 residues. The CDR3 DNA sequence: TGCAGTGCTAGGGACTGGAGCACAGATACGCAGTATTTT. It is translated as CSARDWSTDTQYF.

The table lists this clonotype with many counts. V and J are TRBV10-3 and TRBJ2-3, with D perhaps matching TRBD1 or TRBD2 (5 bases each). CDR1 and CDR2 (germline): ENHRY, SYGVKD. Deletions cut 2 bases from V and 6 bases from J, with 9 bases between. This CDR3 comprises 13 residues. Here the CDR3 reads CAISEIGTDTQYF. CDR3 coding DNA: TGTGCCATCAGTGAGATCGGGACCGATACGCAGTATTTT.

This clonotype was observed a handful of times. V and J are TRBV7-9 and TRBJ2-7; 7 bases are shared with TRBD2. The germline CDR1 and CDR2 sequences are SEHNR and FQNEAQ (reference sequence). V lost 0 bases, J lost 2 bases, and 4 bases stayed unmatched. This CDR3 comprises 15 residues. This CDR3 reads CASSLASAGAYEQYF. CDR3 nucleotides: TGTGCCAGCAGCTTAGCTTCCGCGGGGGCCTACGAGCAGTACTTC.

Many counts were recorded for this clonotype. This chain connects TRBV3-1 to TRBJ2-5; unclear D gene. With 0 bases removed from V and 4 bases from J, the gap between germline ends came to 3 bases. This CDR3 spans 12 amino acids. Germline V gives CDR1 LGHDT, CDR2 YNNKEL (reference sequence). The CDR3 sequence is CASSQETETQYF. Here the CDR3 DNA reads TGTGCCAGCAGCCAAGAAACAGAGACCCAGTACTTC.

CDR3 DNA sequence: TGTGCCAGCAGGTACAGGGGGCGCGAAGAGCAGTACTTC. Protein: CASRYRGREEQYF. This chain connects TRBV7-9 to TRBJ2-5; 9 positions agree with TRBD1. CDR3 length: 13 residues. CDR1 is SEHNR and CDR2 is FQNEAQ in the germline V gene (reference sequence). Trimming cost V 6 bases and J 11 bases; bases outside gene matches: 10. Full variable domain (outside the CDR3, taken from reference TRBV7-9 and TRBJ2-5): DTGVSQNPRHKITKRGQNVTFRCDPISEHNRLYWYRQTLGQGPEFLTYFQNEAQLEKSRLLSDRFSAERPKGSFSTLEIQRTEQGDSAMYLCASRYRGREEQYFGPGTRLLVL.

The chain carries TRBV29-1 and TRBJ2-7; 13 bases map to TRBD2. The CDR3 is 14 amino acids. The V gene end was trimmed by 3 bases and the J gene end by 3 bases; junction bases not matched to a gene: 2. CDR1 and CDR2 from the germline V gene are SQVTM and ANQGSEA. The CDR3 DNA sequence: TGCAGCGTTGATGGGACTAGCGGGATCTACGAGCAGTACTTC. Translated: CSVDGTSGIYEQYF.

The sample holds many counts of this clonotype. The chain links TRBV10-3 to TRBJ2-7, with D tentatively TRBD1 (6 bases). CDR3 length: 14 amino acids. Between the trimmed V and J ends, which lost 4 bases and 2 bases, there was a span of 12 bases. In germline, CDR1 is ENHRY, CDR2 SYGVKD. The DNA of the CDR3 is TGTGCCATCAGTGGACAGGAAATGGCCTACGAGCAGTACTTC. Translation gives CAISGQEMAYEQYF.

As regards this clonotype: Its ends do not fully match the called genes, so a read error is possible. The rearrangement joins TRBV6-1 to TRBJ1-5; a weak D match, TRBD1 (6 bases). The CDR3 contains 15 residues. Germline V gene lookup returns CDR1 MNHNS and CDR2 SASEGT. The CDR3 bases are TGTGCCAGCCTCTTTCGGACAGACGCTAATCGGCCCCAGCATTTT. Amino acids: CASLFRTDANRPQHF.

In its sample, this clonotype was seen many times. J is TRBJ2-3 and V is TRBV20-1, with unresolved D. V gave up 3 bases and J gave up 6 bases, with 4 bases separating them. Germline assignment: CDR1 DFQATT and CDR2 SNEGSKA (reference sequence). CDR3 size: 10 residues. The CDR3 DNA is TGCAGTGCTAGGGACGATACGCAGTATTTT. It translates to CSARDDTQYF.

The J gene is TRBJ2-1, the V gene TRBV11-1; the D gene is possibly TRBD2 (5 bases). This CDR3 is built from 16 residues. V lost 3 bases and J lost 4, with 16 bases in between. Germline lookup yields CDR1 SGHAT and CDR2 FQDESV (reference sequence). Here the CDR3 DNA reads TGTGCCAGCAGCTTCCCTCGGGTCGGAGGATACAATGAGCAGTTCTTC. This codes for CASSFPRVGGYNEQFF.